The rows below give T cell receptor beta chains drawn from one sample of a study of T cell responses to AZD1222 COVID-19 vaccine. The method was immunoSEQ multiplex PCR; TCRdb's version includes in-frame clones alone and lacks a portion of them. The sample lists roughly 93,000 clones; 85% to 90% were seen once. The sequencing here drew on peripheral blood, taken on day 0 of AZD1222 vaccination. All receptors come from an adult in good health. Each CDR3 is given with its conserved first and last residue. D genes are given only for firm matches. Size tells how often a clone was seen (once, few, many) or the class of an expanded clone, and some rows leave it out.

j_gene	abundance	d_gene	v_gene	CDR3aa	CDR3nt
TRBJ2-7	-	TRBD2	TRBV9	CASSPKTFSGSSYEQYF	TGTGCCAGCAGCCCTAAGACCTTTAGCGGGAGCTCCTACGAGCAGTACTTC
TRBJ2-3	-	TRBD2	TRBV7-2	CASSSGGLRTDTQYF	TGTGCCAGCAGCTCGGGGGGACTTCGCACAGATACGCAGTATTTT
TRBJ2-3	-	-	TRBV29-1	CSVEDRRISTDTQYF	TGCAGCGTTGAAGATCGGCGGATCAGCACAGATACGCAGTATTTT
TRBJ1-1	-	TRBD1	TRBV7-8	CASSLRDRNTEAFF	TGTGCCAGCAGCTTGCGGGACAGGAACACTGAAGCTTTCTTT
TRBJ1-3	-	TRBD1	TRBV30	CAWELKQTGWNTIYF	TGTGCCTGGGAACTAAAACAGACAGGGTGGAACACCATATATTTT
TRBJ2-2	once	-	TRBV19	CASGAGHNTGELFF	TGTGCCAGTGGCGCGGGACATAACACCGGGGAGCTGTTTTTT
TRBJ2-7	-	-	TRBV5-1	CASSTSGGAYGQYF	TGCGCCAGCAGTACGTCCGGGGGCGCCTACGGGCAGTACTTC
TRBJ1-2	-	TRBD1	TRBV28	CASSSRQGLYGYTF	TGTGCCAGCAGTTCCCGACAGGGTCTTTATGGCTACACCTTC
TRBJ2-5	-	-	TRBV4-1	CASARGETQYF	TGCGCCAGCGCTAGGGGGGAGACCCAGTACTTC
TRBJ2-3	-	TRBD2	TRBV7-9	CASSLGLAGGEVTDTQYF	TGTGCCAGCAGCTTAGGTCTAGCGGGAGGCGAAGTTACAGATACGCAGTATTTT
TRBJ2-1	-	TRBD1	TRBV5-6	CASSLTGAYNEQFF	TGTGCCAGCAGCTTGACAGGGGCCTACAATGAGCAGTTCTTC
TRBJ1-3	-	-	TRBV2	CASSPDSSGNTIYF	TGTGCCAGCAGTCCGGACAGTTCCGGGAACACCATATATTTT
TRBJ1-2	-	TRBD1	TRBV24-1	CATSDAGGPNYGYTF	TGTGCCACCAGTGATGCAGGGGGACCGAACTATGGCTACACCTTC
TRBJ1-3	-	-	TRBV12-3/TRBV12-4	CASSPPGNTIYF	TGTGCCAGCAGCCCCCCTGGAAACACCATATATTTT
TRBJ2-2	-	-	TRBV6-4	CASSDSAGANTGELFF	TGTGCCAGCAGTGACTCGGCGGGCGCGAACACCGGGGAGCTGTTTTTT
TRBJ1-2	-	-	TRBV6-5	CASSPDGGDYGYTF	TGTGCCAGCAGTCCAGACGGGGGCGACTATGGCTACACCTTC
TRBJ2-3	-	-	TRBV6-6	CASRPTFGGDTQYF	TGTGCCAGCAGGCCGACTTTTGGAGGAGATACGCAGTATTTT
TRBJ2-2	-	TRBD2	TRBV4-2	CASRLRHTGLAGVNTGELFF	TGTGCCAGCAGACTAAGGCATACGGGACTAGCGGGCGTAAACACCGGGGAGCTGTTTTTT
TRBJ2-7	-	-	TRBV7-2	CASSLEGGSSYEQYF	TGTGCCAGCAGCTTAGAGGGGGGGAGCTCCTACGAGCAGTACTTC
TRBJ2-5	-	TRBD1	TRBV2	CASTAGQGAWETQYF	TGTGCCAGCACTGCCGGACAGGGGGCCTGGGAGACCCAGTACTTC
TRBJ1-2	-	TRBD1	TRBV7-2	CASSEDRGFNYGYTF	TGTGCCAGCAGCGAGGACAGGGGCTTTAACTATGGCTACACCTTC
TRBJ1-1	-	-	TRBV6-2/TRBV6-3	CASSYSIARGSYPSGNTEAFF	TGTGCCAGCAGTTACTCGATTGCCCGGGGTAGCTATCCATCAGGGAACACTGAAGCTTTCTTT
TRBJ2-7	-	TRBD2	TRBV7-6	CASSFEPSGTYEQYF	TGTGCCAGCAGCTTTGAGCCTAGCGGTACCTACGAGCAGTACTTC
TRBJ2-5	-	TRBD1	TRBV28	CASSFRQGARETQYF	TGTGCCAGCAGTTTCAGACAGGGGGCTCGGGAGACCCAGTACTTC
TRBJ2-5	-	-	TRBV5-4	CAGYRAGQETQYF	TGTGCCGGTTACAGGGCCGGCCAAGAGACCCAGTACTTC
TRBJ2-7	-	-	TRBV30	CAWSEGYSYEQYF	TGTGCCTGGAGTGAGGGGTACTCCTACGAGCAGTACTTC
TRBJ2-5	-	-	TRBV6-5	CASSLQEETQYF	TGTGCCAGCAGTCTCCAGGAAGAGACCCAGTACTTC
TRBJ2-7	-	TRBD1	TRBV3-1/TRBV3-2	CASSRTGVGEQYF	TGTGCCAGCAGCCGGACAGGGGTTGGCGAGCAGTACTTC
TRBJ1-2	-	-	TRBV18	CASSYMGEYGYTF	TGTGCCAGCTCCTATATGGGGGAATATGGCTACACCTTC
TRBJ2-6	-	-	TRBV7-9	CASSLLQRSGANVLTF	TGTGCCAGCAGCTTATTACAGAGGTCTGGGGCCAACGTCCTGACTTTC
TRBJ1-1	-	-	TRBV5-1	CASSLGQEAFF	TGCGCCAGCAGCTTGGGACAGGAAGCTTTCTTT
TRBJ2-1	few	TRBD1	TRBV19	CASSIGTAWDNEQFF	TGTGCCAGTAGTATTGGGACAGCTTGGGACAATGAGCAGTTCTTC
TRBJ2-7	-	TRBD2	TRBV7-9	CASSLRTSGSLGEQYF	TGTGCCAGCAGCTTAAGAACTAGCGGGAGTCTGGGCGAGCAGTACTTC
TRBJ2-7	once	TRBD1	TRBV7-6	CASSLGQGVSYEQYF	TGTGCCAGCAGCTTAGGACAGGGGGTCTCCTACGAGCAGTACTTC
TRBJ2-1	-	-	TRBV9	CASSVALSSYNEQFF	TGTGCCAGCAGCGTAGCCCTGAGCTCCTACAATGAGCAGTTCTTC
TRBJ1-6	-	-	TRBV7-2	CASTAGVHRAPLHF	TGTGCCAGCACCGCGGGGGTCCACCGCGCACCCCTCCACTTT
TRBJ1-5	-	TRBD1	TRBV25-1	CASTDRGGNQPQHF	TGTGCCAGCACTGACAGGGGCGGCAATCAGCCCCAGCATTTT
TRBJ2-5	-	-	TRBV11-2	CASSPGAAQETQYF	TGTGCCAGCAGCCCAGGGGCCGCCCAAGAGACCCAGTACTTC
TRBJ1-6	few	-	TRBV18	CASSPAGDSPLHF	TGTGCCAGCTCACCAGCGGGGGACTCACCCCTCCACTTT
TRBJ1-1	-	-	TRBV5-4	CASSLDFTNTEAFF	TGTGCCAGCAGCTTGGATTTTACCAACACTGAAGCTTTCTTT
TRBJ2-1	-	TRBD2	TRBV29-1	CSASGSGYNEQFF	TGCAGCGCCAGCGGGAGCGGGTACAATGAGCAGTTCTTC
TRBJ2-1	-	TRBD2	TRBV5-1	CASSPPLAGEINEQFF	TGCGCCAGCAGCCCCCCCCTAGCGGGAGAGATCAATGAGCAGTTCTTC
TRBJ1-2	once	-	TRBV7-8	CASSLGASAFHGYTF	TGTGCCAGCAGCTTAGGTGCCTCGGCATTCCATGGCTACACCTTC
TRBJ2-5	-	TRBD2	TRBV9	CASSLTSGRAVETQYF	TGTGCCAGCAGCCTGACTAGCGGGAGGGCGGTAGAGACCCAGTACTTC
TRBJ2-4	-	TRBD1	TRBV10-3	CAISGDRAKNIQYF	TGTGCCATCAGTGGGGACAGGGCCAAAAACATTCAGTACTTC
TRBJ1-3	-	-	TRBV3-1/TRBV3-2	CASSPPGASGNTIYF	TGTGCCAGCAGCCCCCCGGGGGCCTCTGGAAACACCATATATTTT